A selection of T cell receptor beta chains follows, all from one sample in a study of vaccination effects on CD4 cells after COVID-19. Data came from immunoSEQ multiplex PCR; TCRdb stores just in-frame clones and leaves some out. The sample lists roughly 30,000 clones, just under 75% occurring once. Antigens for these TCRs are unknown. The source was CD4+ T cells from PBMCs cultured without peptide, collected after COVID-19 vaccination. These receptors originate from a human donor who received a COVID-19 vaccine. Each CDR3 is given with its conserved first and last residue. A D gene is named only where the DNA matches it firmly. Clone size is not always given. Where it is, it says once, few, many or a class for expanded clones.

d_call	j_call	clone_size	v_call	cdr3_nt	cdr3_aa
.	TRBJ1-4	.	TRBV24-1	TGTGCCCCCGAACTGGGGGGGCTCTATGCAACTAATGAAAAACTGTTTTTT	CAPELGGLYATNEKLFF
TRBD1	TRBJ2-7	.	TRBV11-2	TGTGCCAGCAGCCCACTGACAGGGTCCGGCGAGCAGTACTTC	CASSPLTGSGEQYF
TRBD1	TRBJ2-4	.	TRBV19	TGTGCCAGTAGTATGGGCATGAAGGCAGGGGGAAACATTCAGTACTTC	CASSMGMKAGGNIQYF
TRBD1	TRBJ1-4	.	TRBV15	TGTGCCACCAGCAGAACGGGACAGGGGGCGGGGGAAAAACTGTTTTTT	CATSRTGQGAGEKLFF
.	TRBJ2-1	.	TRBV28	TGTGCCAGCAGTTTAGGAGAGCGGGAGCAGTTCTTC	CASSLGEREQFF
.	TRBJ2-7	.	TRBV5-1	TGCGCCAGCAGCTCCCTCTTAGGGGGGCAGTACTTC	CASSSLLGGQYF
.	TRBJ2-3	.	TRBV5-1	TGCGCCAGCAGCTTGGCCGGGAGAACAGATACGCAGTATTTT	CASSLAGRTDTQYF
.	TRBJ2-2	few	TRBV7-8	TGTGCCAGCAGCTTAAATCGAAACACCGGGGAGCTGTTTTTT	CASSLNRNTGELFF
TRBD2	TRBJ2-7	.	TRBV4-2	TGTGCCAGCAGCCAACCTAGCGGGTCCTCCTACGAGCAGTACTTC	CASSQPSGSSYEQYF
TRBD1	TRBJ1-2	.	TRBV3-1/TRBV3-2	TGTGCCAGCAGCCCAGGACAGGGGAGGGTCGGCTACACCTTC	CASSPGQGRVGYTF
.	TRBJ2-7	.	TRBV29-1	TGCAGCGTTGAAGACCCGCCCAACTACGAGCAGTACTTC	CSVEDPPNYEQYF
TRBD1	TRBJ1-1	.	TRBV7-2	TGTGCCAGCAGCCTAAGGGGGCCAGCCCCGGGGAACACTGAAGCTTTCTTT	CASSLRGPAPGNTEAFF
.	TRBJ1-5	.	TRBV23-1	TGCGCCAGCAGTCCCCCAGGGCCAGGGCTATTCCAGCCCCAGCATTTT	CASSPPGPGLFQPQHF
TRBD2	TRBJ2-1	.	TRBV4-1	TGCGCCAGCAGCCAAGTCGGACTAGCCTTTGATGAGCAGTTCTTC	CASSQVGLAFDEQFF
TRBD2	TRBJ2-7	.	TRBV3-1/TRBV3-2	TGTGCCAGCAGCCGGACTACTAGCGGGGGGGCTGGGGAGCAGTACTTC	CASSRTTSGGAGEQYF
TRBD2	TRBJ2-1	.	TRBV9	TGTGCCAGCAGCGTGGGCGGGGGGGCCTACAATGAGCAGTTCTTC	CASSVGGGAYNEQFF
.	TRBJ2-5	.	TRBV7-2	TGTGCCAGCAGCTTTGGGGAGACCCAGTACTTC	CASSFGETQYF
.	TRBJ1-5	.	TRBV12-3/TRBV12-4	TGTGCCAGCAGTCCCGGGAGTCAGCCCCAGCATTTT	CASSPGSQPQHF
.	TRBJ2-1	.	TRBV28	TGTGCCAGCAGGGTCCTTATTAAGGGTAGGGTCAATGAGCAGTTCTTC	CASRVLIKGRVNEQFF
TRBD1	TRBJ2-7	.	TRBV2	TGTGCCAGCAGTGTACAGGGGTGGTACGAGCAGTACTTC	CASSVQGWYEQYF
TRBD1	TRBJ2-3	few	TRBV18	TGTGCCAGCTCACCATTTTGGGGGACAGGGGTCACAGATACGCAGTATTTT	CASSPFWGTGVTDTQYF
.	TRBJ2-3	.	TRBV11-2	TGTGCCAGCAGCTTCCTAGCATCCACAGATACGCAGTATTTT	CASSFLASTDTQYF
.	TRBJ1-3	.	TRBV4-2	TGTGCCAGCAGCCAAGTTGGAAACACCATATATTTT	CASSQVGNTIYF
TRBD1	TRBJ2-1	.	TRBV6-4	TGTGCCAGCAGTGACTACAGGGGTGGTGAGCAGTTCTTC	CASSDYRGGEQFF
TRBD1	TRBJ2-7	few	TRBV5-1	TGCGCCAGCAGCTTGAGTGGGACAGGGTCCTACGAGCAGTACTTC	CASSLSGTGSYEQYF
.	TRBJ1-5	.	TRBV19	TGTGCCAGTAGCGCCCGGGACGCGGCAATTTATCAGCCCCAGCATTTT	CASSARDAAIYQPQHF
TRBD1	TRBJ2-7	.	TRBV3-1/TRBV3-2	TGTGCCAGCAGCTACGGGACAGGGGGGAACGAGCAGTACTTC	CASSYGTGGNEQYF
.	TRBJ1-4	few	TRBV5-6	TGTGCCAGCAGCTTGGCCAGGGGAAGGGGTGAAAAACTGTTTTTT	CASSLARGRGEKLFF